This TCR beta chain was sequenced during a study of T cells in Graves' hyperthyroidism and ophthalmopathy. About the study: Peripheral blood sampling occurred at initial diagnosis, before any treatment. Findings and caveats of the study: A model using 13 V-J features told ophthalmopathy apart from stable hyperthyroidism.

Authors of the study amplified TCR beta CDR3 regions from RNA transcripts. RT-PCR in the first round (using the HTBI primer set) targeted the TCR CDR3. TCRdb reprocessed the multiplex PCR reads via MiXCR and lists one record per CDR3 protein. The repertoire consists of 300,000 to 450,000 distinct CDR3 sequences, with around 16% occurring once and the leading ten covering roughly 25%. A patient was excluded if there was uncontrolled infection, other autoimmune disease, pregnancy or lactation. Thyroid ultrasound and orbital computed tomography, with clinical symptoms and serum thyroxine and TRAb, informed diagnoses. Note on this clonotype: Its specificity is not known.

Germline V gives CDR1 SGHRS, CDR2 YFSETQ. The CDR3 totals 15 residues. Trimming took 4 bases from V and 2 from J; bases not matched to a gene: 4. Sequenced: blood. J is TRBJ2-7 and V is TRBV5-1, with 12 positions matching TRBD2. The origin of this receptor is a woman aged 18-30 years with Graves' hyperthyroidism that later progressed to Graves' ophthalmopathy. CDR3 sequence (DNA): TGCGCCAGCAGCCTGCGGACTAGCGGGGCCTACGAGCAGTACTTC. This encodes CASSLRTSGAYEQYF. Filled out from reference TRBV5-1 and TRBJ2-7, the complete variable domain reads KAGVTQTPRYLIKTRGQQVTLSCSPISGHRSVSWYQQTPGQGLQFLFEYFSETQRNKGNFPGRFSGRQFSNSRSEMNVSTLELGDSALYLCASSLRTSGAYEQYFGPGTRLTVT.